This is a list of T cell receptor beta chains from one sample in a study of OX40 agonist ivuxolimab in advanced cancers. The protocol was immunoSEQ multiplex PCR, while the TCRdb copy is restricted to in-frame clones and leaves out a portion. Of 26,000 or so clones in the sample, approximately 83% were seen once. The sequences come from CD4+ or CD8+ T cells sorted from blood, collected in a trial of the OX40 agonist ivuxolimab. The receptors here all came from an adult with an advanced solid tumor such as melanoma, head and neck, liver or kidney cancer. CDR3s include the opening cysteine and the closing phenylalanine or tryptophan. Fields, in order: CDR3 protein, CDR3 DNA, V gene, clone size, J gene, D gene. D genes are given only for firm matches. Size is stated for part of the rows, as once, few or many counts, or as a class when the clone is expanded.

CASSSGAGGLASYNEQFF	TGCGCCAGCAGCTCGGGTGCAGGCGGGTTAGCCTCCTACAATGAGCAGTTCTTC	TRBV5-1	-	TRBJ2-1	-
CASSLGHLAKQYEQYF	TGTGCCAGCAGTCTCGGGCACCTAGCGAAACAATACGAGCAGTACTTC	TRBV9	-	TRBJ2-7	-
CASSDIARNTEAFF	TGTGCCAGCAGTGACATAGCCAGGAACACTGAAGCTTTCTTT	TRBV2	-	TRBJ1-1	-
CASNRNTEAFF	TGTGCCAGCAACAGAAACACTGAAGCTTTCTTT	TRBV6-5	-	TRBJ1-1	-
CAGSLDSVGGYTF	TGCGCCGGCAGCTTGGATTCAGTTGGTGGCTACACCTTC	TRBV5-1	-	TRBJ1-2	-
CASSQTVYEQYF	TGTGCCAGCAGCCAGACAGTCTACGAGCAGTACTTC	TRBV7-9	-	TRBJ2-7	-
CASSSGLAGGSDTQYF	TGTGCCAGCAGCTCGGGACTAGCGGGGGGGTCAGATACGCAGTATTTT	TRBV4-2	-	TRBJ2-3	TRBD2
CASSAGQQETQYF	TGTGCCAGCAGTGCGGGACAACAAGAGACCCAGTACTTC	TRBV6-1	-	TRBJ2-5	-
CASRGPTGGTGEQYF	TGTGCCAGCAGGGGACCCACAGGGGGCACAGGCGAGCAGTACTTC	TRBV6-1	-	TRBJ2-7	TRBD1
CSGGLSNEQFF	TGCAGTGGGGGGCTTAGCAATGAGCAGTTCTTC	TRBV20-1	-	TRBJ2-1	-
CSAPGDGSPNYGYTF	TGCAGCGCTCCGGGTGACGGATCCCCTAACTATGGCTACACCTTC	TRBV29-1	-	TRBJ1-2	-
CASSPRIGGGNTEAFF	TGTGCCAGCTCACCACGGATTGGGGGGGGGAACACTGAAGCTTTCTTT	TRBV18	-	TRBJ1-1	-
CASSPPGSREAFF	TGTGCCAGCAGTCCCCCCGGTTCCCGTGAAGCTTTCTTT	TRBV6-5	-	TRBJ1-1	-
CASSPDPGANSPLHF	TGTGCCAGCAGCCCTGATCCAGGGGCGAATTCACCCCTCCACTTT	TRBV4-2	-	TRBJ1-6	-
CASRSGSSYNGQFF	TGCGCCAGCAGGTCCGGCAGCTCCTACAATGGGCAGTTCTTC	TRBV5-1	-	TRBJ2-1	-
CASSPGFSSYNEQFF	TGTGCCAGCAGCCCAGGGTTTAGCTCCTACAATGAGCAGTTCTTC	TRBV4-2	-	TRBJ2-1	-
CASSSGLAGGQDTQYF	TGTGCCAGCAGCTCCGGACTAGCGGGGGGGCAAGATACGCAGTATTTT	TRBV11-2	-	TRBJ2-3	TRBD2
CASSKWQTDYEQYF	TGTGCCAGCAGCAAATGGCAAACCGACTACGAGCAGTACTTC	TRBV21-1	-	TRBJ2-7	-
CASSVTSGGQQYF	TGTGCCAGCAGCGTAACTAGCGGGGGGCAGCAGTACTTC	TRBV9	-	TRBJ2-7	TRBD2
CANSKDGDQETQYF	TGTGCCAACTCTAAAGACGGAGATCAAGAGACCCAGTACTTC	TRBV2	-	TRBJ2-5	-
CASSPRTGIYTEAFF	TGTGCCAGCTCACCAAGGACAGGAATATACACTGAAGCTTTCTTT	TRBV18	-	TRBJ1-1	TRBD1
CASSLGTGMGSVRGYTF	TGCGCCAGCAGCCTGGGGACAGGGATGGGTTCAGTTCGTGGCTACACCTTC	TRBV5-1	-	TRBJ1-2	TRBD1
CASTPGWRNTDTQYF	TGTGCCAGCACCCCGGGGTGGCGAAACACAGATACGCAGTATTTT	TRBV6-5	-	TRBJ2-3	-
CASSITGENQPQHF	TGTGCCAGTAGTATCACAGGGGAAAATCAGCCCCAGCATTTT	TRBV19	-	TRBJ1-5	TRBD1
CASSPLGTETQYF	TGTGCCAGCTCACCACTCGGGACAGAGACCCAGTACTTC	TRBV18	few	TRBJ2-5	-
CASPKTDREGSPLHF	TGCGCCAGCCCAAAAACGGACAGGGAGGGTTCACCCCTCCACTTT	TRBV5-1	-	TRBJ1-6	TRBD1
CAWSVMNTEAFF	TGTGCCTGGAGTGTCATGAACACTGAAGCTTTCTTT	TRBV30	-	TRBJ1-1	-
CARDKARTYEQYF	TGCGCCAGGGACAAGGCGCGAACCTACGAGCAGTACTTC	TRBV4-1	-	TRBJ2-7	-
CASSLGGTQGTQYF	TGTGCCAGCAGCTTAGGGGGAACCCAGGGGACGCAGTATTTT	TRBV7-2	-	TRBJ2-3	-
CASTEDRGAWGTQYF	TGTGCCAGCACCGAGGACAGGGGCGCCTGGGGGACCCAGTACTTC	TRBV2	-	TRBJ2-5	TRBD1
CASSPYPGSAGYTF	TGTGCCAGCAGCCCTTATCCGGGGTCGGCTGGCTACACCTTC	TRBV4-2	-	TRBJ1-2	-
CASSRDSTSYEQYF	TGTGCCAGCAGCCGAGACAGTACCTCCTACGAGCAGTACTTC	TRBV6-5	once	TRBJ2-7	-
CASSLGQNYNEQFF	TGTGCCAGCAGTTTGGGACAAAACTACAATGAGCAGTTCTTC	TRBV28	-	TRBJ2-1	-
CAISGSKGTNEQYF	TGTGCCATCAGTGGATCCAAGGGAACAAACGAGCAGTACTTC	TRBV10-3	few	TRBJ2-7	-
CASSYSGGSYEQYF	TGTGCCAGCAGTTACTCAGGCGGTTCCTACGAGCAGTACTTC	TRBV6-5	-	TRBJ2-7	-
CASSEGTRTKSSYEQYF	TGTGCCAGCAGTGAAGGTACAAGGACAAAGAGCTCCTACGAGCAGTACTTC	TRBV6-1	-	TRBJ2-7	-
CASSLSGVNSYEQYF	TGTGCCAGCAGCTTAAGTGGGGTCAATTCCTACGAGCAGTACTTC	TRBV11-2	-	TRBJ2-7	-
CASSETGGNEKLFF	TGTGCCAGCAGTGAAACAGGTGGGAATGAAAAACTGTTTTTT	TRBV2	-	TRBJ1-4	-
CASIEGQGIRNTEAFF	TGTGCCAGCATCGAGGGACAGGGGATAAGGAACACTGAAGCTTTCTTT	TRBV5-5	few	TRBJ1-1	TRBD1
CASSLEGLNSPLHF	TGCGCCAGCAGCTTGGAGGGGCTCAATTCACCCCTCCACTTT	TRBV5-1	-	TRBJ1-6	-
CASSPEMNTEAFF	TGTGCCAGCAGCCCTGAGATGAACACTGAAGCTTTCTTT	TRBV5-8	-	TRBJ1-1	-
CASSLDGTADTEAFF	TGTGCCAGCAGCTTAGACGGTACGGCAGACACTGAAGCTTTCTTT	TRBV7-2	-	TRBJ1-1	-
CASSEYRATGGEQYF	TGTGCCAGCAGTGAATACCGCGCCACAGGGGGCGAGCAGTACTTC	TRBV25-1	-	TRBJ2-7	TRBD1
CASSATSLNTGELFF	TGTGCCAGCAGTGCTACTTCACTGAACACCGGGGAGCTGTTTTTT	TRBV6-1	-	TRBJ2-2	-
CASSQRGGRTDTQYF	TGTGCCAGCAGCCAGCGGGGGGGCCGGACAGATACGCAGTATTTT	TRBV7-3	-	TRBJ2-3	TRBD2